A selection of T cell receptor beta chains follows, all from one sample in a study of shared clonotypes between healthy human individuals. Profiling relied on immunoSEQ multiplex PCR, and the TCRdb table lists in-frame clones only, not all of them. The sample lists about 2.1 million clones, around 93% seen once, with around 1.8% in the top ten. The specimen was naive CD8+ T cells from PBMCs. These receptor sequences come from a man younger than 35 in good health. Some clones in this sample may be carry-over from other donors' samples. Each CDR3 is given with its conserved first and last residue. D genes are given only for firm matches. A clone size is listed for some rows: how often the clone was seen (once, few, many), or a class if it is expanded.

v_gene,d_gene,j_gene,abundance,CDR3nt,CDR3aa
TRBV10-3,TRBD2,TRBJ2-7,.,TGTGCCATCAGTGATCCTCCAGCGGGATCGGCGTACGAGCAGTACTTC,CAISDPPAGSAYEQYF
TRBV7-9,TRBD1,TRBJ1-2,.,TGTGCCAGCAGCTTCCTGGACAGGGAGGGTGGCTACACCTTC,CASSFLDREGGYTF
TRBV5-6,.,TRBJ2-1,.,TGTGCCAGCAGCTTGGACCAACTTATTTACAATGAGCAGTTCTTC,CASSLDQLIYNEQFF
TRBV28,.,TRBJ2-3,.,TGTGCCAGCAGAGTTTCCCCCGAAGCAGATACGCAGTATTTT,CASRVSPEADTQYF
TRBV7-2,TRBD2,TRBJ2-1,.,TGTGCCAGCAGCTATACTAGCGGTTTGCAGTTCTTC,CASSYTSGLQFF
TRBV29-1,TRBD1,TRBJ1-2,few,TGCAGCGCTACAGGGGTCGGCTACACCTTC,CSATGVGYTF
TRBV13,TRBD1,TRBJ2-2,.,TGTGCCAGCAGCATCACAGGGGGCTGGAACACCGGGGAGCTGTTTTTT,CASSITGGWNTGELFF
TRBV23-1,.,TRBJ1-2,.,TGCGCCAGCAGTCAAGTCGGACAGATCCTCTATGGCTACACCTTC,CASSQVGQILYGYTF
TRBV19,.,TRBJ1-1,.,TGTGCCAGTAGTGCCCGATTCACTGAAGCTTTCTTT,CASSARFTEAFF
TRBV27,.,TRBJ2-1,.,TGTGCCAGCAGTACCTCCATCGTTCGGGAGCAGTTCTTC,CASSTSIVREQFF
TRBV5-1,TRBD1,TRBJ1-2,.,TGCGCCAGCCGAGAATACGACAGGGACCCTTATGGCTACACCTTC,CASREYDRDPYGYTF
TRBV19,.,TRBJ2-3,.,TGTGCCACCCTAAGGGAGGACGGCACGCAGTATTTT,CATLREDGTQYF
TRBV4-2,.,TRBJ2-5,.,TGTGCCAGCAGCCAAGATCCCGGCAGGGCTAGGGGGGAGACCCAGTACTTC,CASSQDPGRARGETQYF
TRBV5-1,.,TRBJ2-7,once,TGCGCCAGCAGCTTGGAAAAGGGTCCGGGCTACGAGCAGTACTTC,CASSLEKGPGYEQYF
TRBV28,TRBD2,TRBJ2-1,.,TGTGCCAGCAGTTCACTCCGGACTAGCGGGAGATACAATGAGCAGTTCTTC,CASSSLRTSGRYNEQFF
TRBV27,.,TRBJ1-1,.,TGTGCCAGCAGTTTGGTCGTGGGATCTGAAGCTTTCTTT,CASSLVVGSEAFF
TRBV7-6,TRBD1,TRBJ2-5,.,TGTGCCAGCAGGGGACAGGGTGGGGCAGAGACCCAGTACTTC,CASRGQGGAETQYF
TRBV27,TRBD1,TRBJ2-1,.,TGTGCCAGCAGTTGGGAAAGGGGGCGTAAGACGTTCTTC,CASSWERGRKTFF
TRBV7-9,TRBD2,TRBJ2-7,.,TGTGCCAGCAGCACTAAGGGGCGAGCGGGAGTGATATACGAGCAGTACTTC,CASSTKGRAGVIYEQYF
TRBV6-1,.,TRBJ1-5,.,TGTGCCAGCATCTGGACAGCCGATAGCAATCAGCCCCAGCATTTT,CASIWTADSNQPQHF
TRBV27,.,TRBJ2-1,.,TGTGCCAGCAGTTCTCGGCCTCGGGCGACGCCGAACAATGAGCAGTTCTTC,CASSSRPRATPNNEQFF
TRBV10-3,TRBD2,TRBJ2-1,once,TGTGCCATCAGTGAGTCATTATTTAGCGGGAGTAATAATGAGCAGTTCTTC,CAISESLFSGSNNEQFF
TRBV11-2,.,TRBJ2-7,once,TGTGCCAGCAGCCTGAGGGTGAACGAGCAGTACTTC,CASSLRVNEQYF
TRBV5-6,.,TRBJ2-6,.,TGTGCCAGCAGCGTCGGGACCGGGGCCAACGTCCTGACTTTC,CASSVGTGANVLTF
TRBV28,TRBD1,TRBJ1-1,.,TGTGCCAGCAGTTTGGGACAGGGCACGGGAGCTTTCTTT,CASSLGQGTGAFF
TRBV7-9,.,TRBJ2-5,once,TGTGCCAGCAGCTTAGGTCTAGGGTATGCGGAGACCCAGTACTTC,CASSLGLGYAETQYF
TRBV28,TRBD2,TRBJ2-5,.,TGTGCCAGCAGTTTAACCCTAGCGGGAGGCCGCACCCAGTACTTC,CASSLTLAGGRTQYF
TRBV28,.,TRBJ1-6,.,TGTGCCAGCAGTTTTACCGGTTCCTATAATTCACCCCTCCACTTT,CASSFTGSYNSPLHF
TRBV28,TRBD1,TRBJ2-7,.,TGTGCCAGCACTAGGCAGGGGGAAGGTCCCTACGAGCAGTACTTC,CASTRQGEGPYEQYF
TRBV7-2,.,TRBJ2-7,.,TGTGCCAGCAGCTTAACCGAAAGATCTAACTACGAGCAGTACTTC,CASSLTERSNYEQYF
TRBV27,.,TRBJ2-7,once,TGTGCCAGCAGTTTAACAGGGAGGTTGGAGCAGTACTTC,CASSLTGRLEQYF
TRBV7-6,TRBD1,TRBJ2-7,.,TGTGCCAGCAGCGGACAGGTGCCGTACTCCTACGAGCAGTACTTC,CASSGQVPYSYEQYF
TRBV5-1,.,TRBJ1-4,.,TGCGCCAGCAGCTTGGGCCTCCGCAACGTAGCTAATGAAAAACTGTTTTTT,CASSLGLRNVANEKLFF
TRBV25-1,TRBD1,TRBJ2-7,.,TGTGCCAGCAGTTATAGACAGGGGATGATCCACGAGCAGTACTTC,CASSYRQGMIHEQYF
TRBV4-3,.,TRBJ2-7,.,TGCGCCAGCAGCCCCGGCCAGGGGGGCTACGAGCAGTACTTC,CASSPGQGGYEQYF
TRBV30,.,TRBJ2-5,.,TGTGCCTGGGTAGGTGGCTGGACAAAGGGCGAGACCCAGTACTTC,CAWVGGWTKGETQYF
TRBV28,TRBD1,TRBJ1-1,.,TGTGCCAGCAGCCACAGGGGGCAAGTATGGACTGAAGCTTTCTTT,CASSHRGQVWTEAFF
TRBV29-1,.,TRBJ2-1,once,TGCAGCGTTGAGAAGGGTAGGGACATCTCCTACAATGAGCAGTTCTTC,CSVEKGRDISYNEQFF
TRBV7-9,.,TRBJ2-5,.,TGTGCCAGCAGCCACCCGGAGGGGCGTGAGACCCAGTACTTC,CASSHPEGRETQYF
TRBV5-5,.,TRBJ1-4,.,TGTGCCAGCAGCTTGGTTGGGGGCGGACTACTAAATGAAAAACTGTTTTTT,CASSLVGGGLLNEKLFF
TRBV27,.,TRBJ2-7,.,TGTGCCAGCAGTTTTGTGGGGATCTCCTACGAGCAGTACTTC,CASSFVGISYEQYF
TRBV27,TRBD2,TRBJ2-2,.,TGTGCCAGCAGTCCCCGACTAGCGGGAGTGGCCGGGGAGCTGTTTTTT,CASSPRLAGVAGELFF
TRBV9,.,TRBJ2-1,.,TGTGCCAGCAGCTTTCGCTCTAGGACTCCTAGCTCCTACAATGAGCAGTTCTTC,CASSFRSRTPSSYNEQFF
TRBV27,TRBD2,TRBJ2-7,once,TGTGCCAGCAGTTCCGGGAGGATCTCATACGAGCAGTACTTC,CASSSGRISYEQYF